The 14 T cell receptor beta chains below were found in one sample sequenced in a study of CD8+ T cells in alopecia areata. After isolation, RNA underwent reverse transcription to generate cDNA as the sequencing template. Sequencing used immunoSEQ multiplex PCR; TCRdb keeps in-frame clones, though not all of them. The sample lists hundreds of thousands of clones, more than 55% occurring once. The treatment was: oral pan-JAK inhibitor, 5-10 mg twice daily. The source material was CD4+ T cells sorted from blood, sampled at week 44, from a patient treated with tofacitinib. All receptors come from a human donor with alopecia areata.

CDR3 DNA: TGTGCCAGCTCACAAACAGGGGGTACTGAAGCTTTCTTT. It translates to CASSQTGGTEAFF. The V gene is TRBV18, the J gene TRBJ1-1; 8 bases map to TRBD1. The CDR3 extends over 13 amino acids. J lost 5 bases, V lost 4 bases, and 3 bases had no gene match. Germline CDR1 is KGHSH and CDR2 is LQKENI. The full variable domain, completed using reference TRBV18 and TRBJ1-1, is NAGVMQNPRHLVRRRGQEARLRCSPMKGHSHVYWYRQLPEEGLKFMVYLQKENIIDESGMPKERFSAEFPKEGPSILRIQQVVRGDSAAYFCASSQTGGTEAFFGQGTRLTVV.

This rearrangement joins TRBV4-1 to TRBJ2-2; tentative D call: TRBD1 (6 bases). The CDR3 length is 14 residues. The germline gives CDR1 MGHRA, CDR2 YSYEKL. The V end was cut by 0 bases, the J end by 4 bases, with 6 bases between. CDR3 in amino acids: CASSQEQGTGELFF. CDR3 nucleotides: TGCGCCAGCAGCCAAGAACAGGGCACCGGGGAGCTGTTTTTT.

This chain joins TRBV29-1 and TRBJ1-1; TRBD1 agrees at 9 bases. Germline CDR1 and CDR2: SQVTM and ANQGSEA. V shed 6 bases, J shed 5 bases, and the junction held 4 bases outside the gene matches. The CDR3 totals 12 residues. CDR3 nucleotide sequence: TGCAGCGTCGGACAGGGGAAAACTGAAGCTTTCTTT. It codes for CSVGQGKTEAFF.

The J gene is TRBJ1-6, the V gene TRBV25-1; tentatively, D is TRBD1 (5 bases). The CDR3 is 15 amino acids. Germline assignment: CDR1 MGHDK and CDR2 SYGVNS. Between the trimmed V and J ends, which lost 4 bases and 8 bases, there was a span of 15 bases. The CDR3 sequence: CASSVLEGPYSPLHF. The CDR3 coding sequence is TGTGCCAGCAGTGTGCTAGAGGGGCCGTATTCACCCCTCCACTTT.

The DNA of the CDR3 is TGCGCCAGCAGCTTGGCCGATGTAGGGGGCCACGAGCAGTACTTC. Its protein is CASSLADVGGHEQYF. V is TRBV5-1 and J is TRBJ2-7; TRBD1 aligns across 7 bases. Germline values: CDR1 SGHRS, CDR2 YFSETQ. V shed 0 bases, J shed 5 bases, and the junction held 8 bases outside the gene matches. This CDR3 region has 15 residues.

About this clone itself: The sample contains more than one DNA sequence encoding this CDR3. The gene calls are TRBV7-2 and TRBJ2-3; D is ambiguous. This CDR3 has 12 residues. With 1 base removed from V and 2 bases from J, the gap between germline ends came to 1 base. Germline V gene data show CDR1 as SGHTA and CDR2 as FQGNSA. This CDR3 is CASSLDTDTQYF. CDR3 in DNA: TGTGCCAGCAGCTTAGACACAGATACGCAGTATTTT.

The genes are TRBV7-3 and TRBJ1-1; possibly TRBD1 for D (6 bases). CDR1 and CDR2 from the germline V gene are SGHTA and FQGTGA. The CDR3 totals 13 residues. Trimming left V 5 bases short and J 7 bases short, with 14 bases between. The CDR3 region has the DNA TGTGCCAGCAGCCCTACAGGGTTGGGTGAAGCTTTCTTT. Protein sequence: CASSPTGLGEAFF.

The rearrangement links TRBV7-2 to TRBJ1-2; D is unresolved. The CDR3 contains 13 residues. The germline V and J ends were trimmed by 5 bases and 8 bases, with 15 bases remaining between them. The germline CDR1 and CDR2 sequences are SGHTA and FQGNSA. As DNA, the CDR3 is TGTGCCAGCAGCCTCGAGGGTTCTCGGGGCTACACCTTC. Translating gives CASSLEGSRGYTF.

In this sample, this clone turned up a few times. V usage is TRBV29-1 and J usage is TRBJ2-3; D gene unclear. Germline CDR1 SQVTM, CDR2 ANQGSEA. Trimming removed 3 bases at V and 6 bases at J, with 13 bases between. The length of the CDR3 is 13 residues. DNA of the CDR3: TGCAGCGTTGACTTTCTTATTGGGGATACGCAGTATTTT. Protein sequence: CSVDFLIGDTQYF.

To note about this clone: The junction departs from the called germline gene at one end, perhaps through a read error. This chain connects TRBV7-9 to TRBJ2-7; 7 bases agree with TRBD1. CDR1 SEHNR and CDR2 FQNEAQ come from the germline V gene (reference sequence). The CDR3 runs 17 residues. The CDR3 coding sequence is TGTGCCAGCGGCTTAGGGGGCGGACGCCCGAGCTCCTACGAGCAGTACTTC. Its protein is CASGLGGGRPSSYEQYF.

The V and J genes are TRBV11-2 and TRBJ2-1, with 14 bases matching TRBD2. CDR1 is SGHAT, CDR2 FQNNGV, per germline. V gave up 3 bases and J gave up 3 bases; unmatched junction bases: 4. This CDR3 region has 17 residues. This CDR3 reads CASSFGLAGGYYNEQFF. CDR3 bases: TGTGCCAGCAGCTTTGGACTAGCGGGGGGATACTACAATGAGCAGTTCTTC. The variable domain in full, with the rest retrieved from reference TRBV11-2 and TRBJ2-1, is EAGVAQSPRYKIIEKRQSVAFWCNPISGHATLYWYQQILGQGPKLLIQFQNNGVVDDSQLPKDRFSAERLKGVDSTLKIQPAKLEDSAVYLCASSFGLAGGYYNEQFFGPGTRLTVL.

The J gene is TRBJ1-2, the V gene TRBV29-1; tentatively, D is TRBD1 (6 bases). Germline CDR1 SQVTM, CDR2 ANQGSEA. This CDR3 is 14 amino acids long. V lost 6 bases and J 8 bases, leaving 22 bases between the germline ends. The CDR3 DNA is TGCAGCGTCCCTCCCGAGGGGGTCCGTAGCGGCTACACCTTC. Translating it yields CSVPPEGVRSGYTF.

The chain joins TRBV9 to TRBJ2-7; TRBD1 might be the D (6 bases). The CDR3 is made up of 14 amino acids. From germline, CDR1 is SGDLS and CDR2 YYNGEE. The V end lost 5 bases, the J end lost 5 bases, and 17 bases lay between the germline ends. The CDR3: CASSPGQGFDEQYF. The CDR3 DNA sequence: TGTGCCAGCAGTCCCGGGCAGGGGTTCGACGAGCAGTACTTC.

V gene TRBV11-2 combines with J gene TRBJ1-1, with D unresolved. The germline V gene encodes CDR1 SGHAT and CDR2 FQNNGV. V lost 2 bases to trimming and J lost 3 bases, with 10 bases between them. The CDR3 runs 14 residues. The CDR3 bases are TGTGCCAGCAGCTTATTTCCCGCGGACACTGAAGCTTTCTTT. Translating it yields CASSLFPADTEAFF.